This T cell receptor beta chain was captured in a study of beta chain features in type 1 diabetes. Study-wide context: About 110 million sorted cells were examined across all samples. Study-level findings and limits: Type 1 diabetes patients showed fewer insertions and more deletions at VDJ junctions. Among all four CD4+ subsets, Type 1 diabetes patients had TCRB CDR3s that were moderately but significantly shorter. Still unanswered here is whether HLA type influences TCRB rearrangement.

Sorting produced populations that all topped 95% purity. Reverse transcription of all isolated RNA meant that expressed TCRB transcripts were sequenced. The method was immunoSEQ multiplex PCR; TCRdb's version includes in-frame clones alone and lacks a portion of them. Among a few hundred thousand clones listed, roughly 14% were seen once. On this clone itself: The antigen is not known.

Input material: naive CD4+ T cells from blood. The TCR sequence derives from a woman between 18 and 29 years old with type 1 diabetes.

The CDR3 DNA reads TGTGCCAGCAGCGCCAAGACAGGGGTGAGGGCTGAAGCTTTCTTT. The encoded protein is CASSAKTGVRAEAFF. V and J are TRBV7-9 and TRBJ1-1, with 8 nucleotides matching TRBD1. The junction had 11 bases not matched to a gene; V was cut back by 5 bases and J by 6 bases. CDR1 SEHNR and CDR2 FQNEAQ come from the germline V gene (reference sequence). The CDR3 is made up of 15 amino acids.